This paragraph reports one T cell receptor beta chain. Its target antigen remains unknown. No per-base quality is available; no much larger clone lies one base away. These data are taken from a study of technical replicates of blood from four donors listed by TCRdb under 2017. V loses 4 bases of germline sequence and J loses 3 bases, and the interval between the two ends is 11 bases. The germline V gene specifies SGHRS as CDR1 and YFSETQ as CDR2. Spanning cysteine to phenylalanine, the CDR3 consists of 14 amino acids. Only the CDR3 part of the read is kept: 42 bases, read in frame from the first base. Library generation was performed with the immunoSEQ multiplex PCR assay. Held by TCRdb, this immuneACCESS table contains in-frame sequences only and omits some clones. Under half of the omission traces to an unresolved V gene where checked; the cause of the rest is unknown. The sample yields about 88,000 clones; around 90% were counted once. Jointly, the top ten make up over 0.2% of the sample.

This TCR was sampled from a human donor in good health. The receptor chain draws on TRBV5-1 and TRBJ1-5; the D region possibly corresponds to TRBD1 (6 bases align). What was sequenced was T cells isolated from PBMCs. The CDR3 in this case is CASSLGQTNQPQHF. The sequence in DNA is TGCGCCAGCAGCCTAGGACAGACCAATCAGCCCCAGCATTTT.